What follows is one TCR beta chain and its context. Per the authors' pipeline: Reference gene primer amplification gave nucleated cell count estimates. Data came from immunoSEQ multiplex PCR; TCRdb stores just in-frame clones and leaves some out. The V and J calls and clone size come from that table; D and trimming were worked out from the DNA. In the table there are 120,000 or so clones, about 81% of which are singletons. The data were obtained in a study of blood T cell repertoires in COVID-19. For the study at large: Collection of acute and convalescent COVID-19 samples took place in the United States, Italy and Spain. PBMCs, B-cell-depleted T cells, or T cells were the source of the cDNA or gDNA that made up the material.

Seattle's enrolled individuals joined amid active infection and were then monitored longitudinally. The CDR3 sequence is 12 residues long. V was trimmed by 5 bases and J by 7 bases, leaving 12 bases between them. The germline CDR1 and CDR2 sequences are SGHVS and FQNEAQ. This chain links TRBV7-8 with TRBJ2-7, with a tentative D call TRBD2 (5 bases). This clonotype originated in a man aged 25-45 years with COVID-19, enrolled during active disease. Sequencing was carried out using peripheral blood. The CDR3 spells CASSPGLLEQYF. CDR3 bases: TGTGCCAGCAGCCCAGGACTTCTAGAGCAGTACTTC.